This T cell receptor beta chain was captured by sequencing in a study of cytomegalovirus exposure and HLA in healthy donors. Points from the study as a whole: In all likelihood, a cluster of highly shared sequence variants was a sequencing artifact. Accurate prediction of most subjects' HLA-A and HLA-B alleles from TCR beta sequences was reported. Productive status was seen about 87% or about 30% of the time for most TCR beta V segments in an earlier analysis.

The CDR3 consists of 14 residues. Trimming stripped 7 bases from V and 3 bases from J, with 16 bases between. The germline V gene encodes CDR1 MNHNY and CDR2 SVGAGI (reference sequence). On this clone itself: Its target is unknown.

Amplification used 60 Vbeta primers and 13 Jbeta primers. Sequencing used immunoSEQ multiplex PCR; TCRdb keeps in-frame clones, though not all of them. Recorded here are approximately 75,000 clones; the top ten clones represent roughly 5%. The clonotype comes from a man aged 35 to 55 in good health and CMV-seronegative. The specimen was PBMCs. The V call is TRBV6-6, the J call TRBJ2-7; D might be TRBD2 (6 bases). The CDR3 sequence is CASIDGTSVYEQYF. The CDR3 DNA sequence: TGTGCCAGCATAGATGGGACTTCCGTCTACGAGCAGTACTTC.